This T cell receptor beta chain originates from a study of technical replicates of blood from a few donors. In this sample, this clone turned up a few times. Clones were sequenced by immunoSEQ multiplex PCR, and TCRdb holds only the in-frame ones, with some missing. Here the sample spans approximately 73,000 clones, 90% to 95% being singletons. Germline values: CDR1 MNHNS, CDR2 SASEGT. The V end was cut by 5 bases, the J end by 6 bases, with 7 bases between. There are 11 residues in the CDR3. The sequencing sample was made of T cells isolated from PBMCs. This chain links TRBV6-1 with TRBJ1-2; no clear D gene. The receptor's source is a human donor in good health. In DNA form, the CDR3 reads TGTGCCAGCAGTTGGGCGAATGGCTACACCTTC. Translation: CASSWANGYTF.